This T cell receptor (beta chain) derives from a study of cytomegalovirus exposure and HLA in healthy donors. For this clone: Its specificity is not known.

V lost 5 bases, J lost 5 bases, and 13 bases lay in between. The CDR3 contains 14 residues. CDR1 is MNHEY and CDR2 is SMNVEV in the germline V gene (reference sequence). Study-level results: The study recorded about 160 TCR beta chains that were cytomegalovirus-associated. In the 95 to 150 validation repertoires, under 95% of cluster scores exceeded 0, per a later analysis. In vitro checks showed that a few CMV-associated chains really do target CMV antigens.

TCRdb's table, derived via immunoSEQ multiplex PCR, lists solely in-frame clones and lacks some. The sample has around 300,000 clones, about 85% seen once. The chain joins TRBV27 to TRBJ2-1, with TRBD2 as a possible D gene (5 bases). The sequencing sample was made of PBMCs. The sequence was collected from a woman in her twenties or thirties in good health and CMV-seropositive. The CDR3: CASSPLERNNEQFF. The CDR3 DNA reads as TGTGCCAGCAGTCCCCTGGAGCGGAACAATGAGCAGTTCTTC.